Listed below are T cell receptor beta chains from one sample, sequenced in a study of cytomegalovirus exposure and HLA in healthy donors. Only in-frame clones appear in the TCRdb table, and some are missing; sequencing was by immunoSEQ multiplex PCR. The profile covers about 210,000 clones, with about 80% appearing a single time and less than 2% taken by the ten largest. The sample was PBMCs. These receptors were collected from a male donor in good health and CMV-seronegative. CDR3s include the opening cysteine and the closing phenylalanine or tryptophan. The D gene is left open where the match is weak. Size values are once, few and many counts, or a class for expanded clones, and some rows have none.

j_call	v_call	d_call	clone_size	cdr3_aa	cdr3_nt
TRBJ2-5	TRBV7-7	.	few	CASSLARVETQYF	TGTGCCAGCAGCTTAGCGCGCGTGGAGACCCAGTACTTC
TRBJ1-2	TRBV19	TRBD1	once	CASSRGQTNYGYTF	TGTGCCAGTAGTAGGGGACAGACGAACTATGGCTACACCTTC
TRBJ2-2	TRBV29-1	.	.	CSVRQANTGELFF	TGCAGCGTTAGACAGGCGAACACCGGGGAGCTGTTTTTT
TRBJ2-5	TRBV7-7	.	.	CASSEGGGEETQYF	TGTGCCAGCAGCGAAGGCGGGGGCGAGGAGACCCAGTACTTC
TRBJ1-1	TRBV10-1	TRBD1	.	CASSEFPHGTGGKNTEAFF	TGCGCCAGCAGTGAGTTTCCCCACGGGACAGGGGGGAAGAACACTGAAGCTTTCTTT
TRBJ2-6	TRBV6-5	.	.	CASRPGGSGANVLTF	TGTGCCAGCAGGCCTGGAGGCTCTGGGGCCAACGTCCTGACTTTC
TRBJ1-1	TRBV5-1	.	few	CASSLEPVLTEAFF	TGCGCCAGCAGCTTGGAACCGGTACTCACTGAAGCTTTCTTT
TRBJ2-7	TRBV4-1	.	few	CASSQERSDFYEQYF	TGCGCCAGCAGCCAAGAAAGGAGCGACTTCTACGAGCAGTACTTC
TRBJ2-7	TRBV7-3	.	.	CASSPGVGSYEQYF	TGTGCCAGCAGCCCCGGGGTGGGCTCCTACGAGCAGTACTTC
TRBJ1-1	TRBV18	.	.	CASSRDGGATEAFF	TGTGCCAGCTCACGGGACGGGGGAGCCACTGAAGCTTTCTTT
TRBJ2-3	TRBV5-1	.	few	CASSGTGTISTDTQYF	TGCGCCAGCAGCGGAACCGGGACAATTAGCACAGATACGCAGTATTTT
TRBJ2-3	TRBV7-2	.	.	CASSLSTGYTDTQYF	TGTGCCAGCAGCCTCTCCACAGGGTACACAGATACGCAGTATTTT
TRBJ1-2	TRBV7-9	TRBD1	.	CASSFSGGAGYGYTF	TGTGCCAGCAGCTTTTCAGGGGGCGCAGGCTATGGCTACACCTTC
TRBJ2-1	TRBV5-1	TRBD2	.	CASSLEGLAGGSSYNEQFF	TGCGCCAGCAGCTTGGAAGGACTAGCGGGAGGAAGCTCCTACAATGAGCAGTTCTTC
TRBJ2-2	TRBV18	TRBD2	.	CASSPLAGGPRGTGELFF	TGTGCCAGCTCACCACTAGCGGGAGGGCCTCGAGGCACCGGGGAGCTGTTTTTT
TRBJ2-7	TRBV7-9	.	few	CASSPVAGYEQYF	TGTGCCAGCAGCCCCGTAGCCGGCTACGAGCAGTACTTC
TRBJ2-6	TRBV6-5	.	.	CASTQSGANVLTF	TGTGCCAGCACCCAATCTGGGGCCAACGTCCTGACTTTC